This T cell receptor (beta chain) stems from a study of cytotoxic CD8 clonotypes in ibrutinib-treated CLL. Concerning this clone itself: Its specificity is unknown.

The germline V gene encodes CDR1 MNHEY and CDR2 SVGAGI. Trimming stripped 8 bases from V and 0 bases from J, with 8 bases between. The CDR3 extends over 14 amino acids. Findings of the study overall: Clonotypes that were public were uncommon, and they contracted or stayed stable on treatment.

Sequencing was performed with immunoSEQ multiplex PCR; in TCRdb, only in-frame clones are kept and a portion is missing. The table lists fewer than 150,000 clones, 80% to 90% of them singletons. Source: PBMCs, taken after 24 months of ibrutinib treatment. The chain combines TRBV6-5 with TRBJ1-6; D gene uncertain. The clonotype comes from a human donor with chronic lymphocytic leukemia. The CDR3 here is CASGRSSYNSPLHF. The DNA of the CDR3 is TGTGCCAGCGGGAGGAGCTCCTATAATTCACCCCTCCACTTT.